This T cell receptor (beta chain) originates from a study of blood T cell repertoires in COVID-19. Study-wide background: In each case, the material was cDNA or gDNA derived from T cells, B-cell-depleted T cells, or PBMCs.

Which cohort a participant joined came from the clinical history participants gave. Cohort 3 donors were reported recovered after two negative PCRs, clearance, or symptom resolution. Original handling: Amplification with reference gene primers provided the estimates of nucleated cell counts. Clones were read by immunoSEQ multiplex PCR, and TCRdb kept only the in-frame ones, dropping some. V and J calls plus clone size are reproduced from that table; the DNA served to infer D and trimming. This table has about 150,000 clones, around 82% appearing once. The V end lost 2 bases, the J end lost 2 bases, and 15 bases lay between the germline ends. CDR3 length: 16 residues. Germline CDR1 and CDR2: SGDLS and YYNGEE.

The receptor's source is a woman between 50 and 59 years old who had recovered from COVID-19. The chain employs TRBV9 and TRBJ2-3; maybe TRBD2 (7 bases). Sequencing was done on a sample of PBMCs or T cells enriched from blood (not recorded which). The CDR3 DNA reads TGTGCCAGCAGCGTCCGTAGGGGGGGGTACACAGATACGCAGTATTTT. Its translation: CASSVRRGGYTDTQYF.